These 6 T cell receptor beta chains came from one sample sequenced in a study of post-analysis software for immune sequencing data. Incorporated into the TCR beta cDNA libraries were unique molecular identifiers, which served to reduce PCR and sequencing biases. One entry per CDR3 protein results from TCRdb running MiXCR on the PCR reads. The table includes a few hundred thousand distinct CDR3 sequences, roughly 45% detected once. The study's findings and limits: The five TRBV segments detected at higher frequency in patients than in controls included TRBV5-6, TRBV5-1 and TRBV20-1.

These receptors have no identified antigens. What was sequenced was blood. All receptors derive from a girl aged 10-17 years with multiple sclerosis.

The V and J genes are TRBV14 and TRBJ2-5; D unclear. The better agreement between TRBJ2-7 and the DNA end casts doubt on the J call. CDR1 SGHDN and CDR2 FVKESK come from the germline V gene. The CDR3 is 13 amino acids. CDR3: CASSQGDGYEQYF. The CDR3 region has the DNA TGTGCCAGCAGCCAAGGCGACGGCTACGAGCAGTACTTC.

The chain is built from TRBV3-1 and TRBJ2-5; D gene unclear. There are 12 residues in the CDR3. Germline V gene lookup returns CDR1 LGHDT and CDR2 YNNKEL (reference sequence). V was trimmed by 8 bases and J by 5 bases, leaving 12 bases between them. The CDR3 DNA reads as TGTGCCAGCGGTTGGACGGAGGAGACCCAGTACTTC. Translation: CASGWTEETQYF.

This clonotype was picked up a small number of times. The chain carries TRBV11-2 and TRBJ1-4; D uncertain. The germline V gene encodes CDR1 SGHAT and CDR2 FQNNGV. CDR3 length: 16 residues. Deletions cut 1 base from V and 8 bases from J, with 17 bases between. CDR3: CASSLGVGPAAEKLFF. The DNA for the CDR3 is TGTGCCAGCAGCTTAGGGGTAGGTCCCGCCGCGGAAAAACTGTTTTTT.

The chain joins TRBV2 to TRBJ2-7; TRBD2 agrees at 11 bases. This CDR3 comprises 15 residues. Germline trimming cut 6 bases from V and 1 base from J; bases unmatched to any gene: 5. Germline assignment: CDR1 SNHLY and CDR2 FYNNEI. CDR3 sequence (DNA): TGTGCCAGCAGCGGGGGACTAGCGGCTTCCTACGAGCAGTACTTC. The encoded protein is CASSGGLAASYEQYF.

J is TRBJ2-7 and V is TRBV5-1; TRBD2 matches at 10 bases. CDR3 length equals 18 residues. V was pared by 3 bases and J by 6 bases, with 18 bases of the junction left unmatched. CDR1 is SGHRS, CDR2 YFSETQ, per germline. CDR3 in amino acids: CASSWTGLAAGRGGEQYF. As DNA, the CDR3 is TGCGCCAGCAGCTGGACCGGACTAGCGGCTGGTCGGGGAGGCGAGCAGTACTTC.

There are a few counts of this clonotype. J is TRBJ2-5 and V is TRBV6-5, with 8 bases matching TRBD1. The CDR3 totals 11 residues. After removal of 7 bases from V and 11 bases from J, the junction contained 6 bases not matched to a gene. Germline V lookup: CDR1 MNHEY, CDR2 SVGAGI. This CDR3 is CASTQGARQYF. The CDR3 DNA sequence: TGTGCCAGCACCCAGGGGGCCAGACAGTACTTC.